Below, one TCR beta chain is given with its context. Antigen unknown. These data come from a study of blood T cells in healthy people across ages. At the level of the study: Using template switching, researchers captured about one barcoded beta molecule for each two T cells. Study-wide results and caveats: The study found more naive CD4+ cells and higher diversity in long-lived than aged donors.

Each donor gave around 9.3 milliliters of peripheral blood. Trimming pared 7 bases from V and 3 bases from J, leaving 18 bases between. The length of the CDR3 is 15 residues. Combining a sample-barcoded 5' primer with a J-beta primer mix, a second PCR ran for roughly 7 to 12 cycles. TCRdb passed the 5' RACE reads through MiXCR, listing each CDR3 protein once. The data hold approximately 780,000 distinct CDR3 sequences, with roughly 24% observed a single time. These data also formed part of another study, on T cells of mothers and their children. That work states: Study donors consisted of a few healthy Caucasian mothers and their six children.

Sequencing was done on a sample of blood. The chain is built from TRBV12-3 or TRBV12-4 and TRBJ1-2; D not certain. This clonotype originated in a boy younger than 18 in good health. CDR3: CASNPGPQVHYGYTF. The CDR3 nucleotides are TGTGCCAGCAACCCTGGACCCCAGGTTCACTATGGCTACACCTTC.